The T cell receptor (beta chain) described here comes from a study of cytomegalovirus exposure and HLA in healthy donors. Background on the study: The 130 or so validation repertoires were reported in a later analysis to have been generated on the same platform as the roughly 700 first-cohort repertoires.

On this clone itself: The antigen remains undetermined.

Separate from the roughly 720-subject first cohort was the approximately 120-subject validation cohort, to which the donors belonged. Germline V gene data show CDR1 as KGHSH and CDR2 as LQKENI. This CDR3 has 14 amino acids. Trimming left V 7 bases short and J 4 bases short, with 14 bases between. Assay used: immunoSEQ multiplex PCR; TCRdb lists only in-frame clones, some missing. This repertoire shows about 340,000 clones, 86% found once; its top ten account for over 0.8%. Broader study findings: In vitro, a few CMV-associated chains proved specific for CMV antigens. Despite most TCR sequences being rare, some public TCRs occurred in many donors.

Sequencing was done on a sample of PBMCs. This sequence was found in a woman in her late teens or twenties in good health and CMV-seronegative. The chain joins TRBV18 to TRBJ1-5, with D possibly being TRBD1 (5 bases). CDR3 nucleotides: TGTGCCAGCTGCCCGGGGGTCGGGAATCAGCCCCAGCATTTT. Translated: CASCPGVGNQPQHF. The entire variable domain, with the rest obtained from reference TRBV18 and TRBJ1-5, is as follows: NAGVMQNPRHLVRRRGQEARLRCSPMKGHSHVYWYRQLPEEGLKFMVYLQKENIIDESGMPKERFSAEFPKEGPSILRIQQVVRGDSAAYFCASCPGVGNQPQHFGDGTRLSIL.